The subject of this entry is one TCR beta chain. This entry is derived from a study of blood T cell repertoires in COVID-19. The J segment lost 9 bases and the V segment lost 2 bases, leaving 12 bases of the junction unmatched. Germline-derived CDR1 and CDR2 are SGHRS and YFSETQ. CDR3 length equals 15 residues. TCRdb's copy holds only in-frame clones and misses some; the assay was immunoSEQ multiplex PCR. Of fewer than 250,000 clones listed, around four fifths are singletons. The sample taken for sequencing was peripheral blood. V and J are TRBV5-1 and TRBJ1-1; 8 nucleotides align to TRBD1. The receptor was derived from an elderly woman with acute or convalescent COVID-19. As DNA, the CDR3 is TGCGCCAGCAGCTTATCCGGGACAGGTAATCCGCAAGCTTTCTTT. It specifies CASSLSGTGNPQAFF.